This T cell receptor beta chain stems from a study of molecular identifiers for immune sequencing clone quantification. Across the study: Replicate RNA from around 20,000 or 100,000 naive CD8 T cells formed five aliquots; four were sequenced.

This CDR3 comprises 11 residues. Per the germline V gene, CDR1 is SQVTM and CDR2 is ANQGSEA. Trimming removed 7 bases at V and 3 bases at J, with 10 bases between. The study's findings and limits: Same-barcode identical TCR molecules could make highly expanded clones look smaller than they are.

Notes on this clonotype: Its specificity is unknown.

Previously reported methods and listed TCR primers produced the bulk TCR libraries. One entry per CDR3 protein, called by TCRdb with MiXCR from the PCR reads. Of 60,000 to 70,000 distinct CDR3 sequences listed, about 19% were seen once; the top ten hold 1.4% to 1.5%. This TCR was recovered from a human donor in good health. Some libraries in this study had Jurkat cell RNA spiked in. This chain connects TRBV29-1 to TRBJ2-7, with a tentative D call TRBD1 (6 bases). Input material: naive CD8+ T cells from blood, with Jurkat cell RNA spiked in. This sample's subset: FACS-sorted CD8+CD4-CCR7+CD45RA+ naive T cells. CDR3 residues: CSAQGHYEQYF. CDR3 DNA sequence: TGCAGCGCCCAGGGGCACTACGAGCAGTACTTC.